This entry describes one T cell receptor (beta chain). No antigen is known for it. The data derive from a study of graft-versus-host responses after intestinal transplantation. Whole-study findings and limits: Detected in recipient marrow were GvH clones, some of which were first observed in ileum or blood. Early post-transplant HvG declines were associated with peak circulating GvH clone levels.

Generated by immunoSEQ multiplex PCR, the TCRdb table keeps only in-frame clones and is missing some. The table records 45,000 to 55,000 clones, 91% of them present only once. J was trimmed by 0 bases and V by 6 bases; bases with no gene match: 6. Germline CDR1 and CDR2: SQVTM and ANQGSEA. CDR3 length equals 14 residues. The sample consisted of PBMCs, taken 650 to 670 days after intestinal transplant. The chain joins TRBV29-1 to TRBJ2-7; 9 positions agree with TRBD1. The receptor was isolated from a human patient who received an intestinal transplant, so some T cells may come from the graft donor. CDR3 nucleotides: TGCAGCGTGGCGGGGACAGGGTACTCCTACGAGCAGTACTTC. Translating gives CSVAGTGYSYEQYF.